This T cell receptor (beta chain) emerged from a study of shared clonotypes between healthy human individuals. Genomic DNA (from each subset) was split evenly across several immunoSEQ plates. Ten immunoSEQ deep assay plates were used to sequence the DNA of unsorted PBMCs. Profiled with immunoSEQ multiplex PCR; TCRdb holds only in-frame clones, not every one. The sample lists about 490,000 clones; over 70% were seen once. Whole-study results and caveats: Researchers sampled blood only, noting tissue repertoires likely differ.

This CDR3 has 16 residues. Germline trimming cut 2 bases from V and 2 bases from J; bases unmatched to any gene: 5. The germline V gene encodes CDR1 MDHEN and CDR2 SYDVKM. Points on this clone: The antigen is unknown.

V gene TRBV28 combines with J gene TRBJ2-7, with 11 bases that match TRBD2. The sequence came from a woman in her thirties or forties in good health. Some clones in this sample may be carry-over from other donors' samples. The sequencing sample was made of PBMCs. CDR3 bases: TGTGCCAGCAGTTTAGTAGCGGGAGGGTCCCCCTACGAGCAGTACTTC. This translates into CASSLVAGGSPYEQYF. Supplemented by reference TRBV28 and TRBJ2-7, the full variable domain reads DVKVTQSSRYLVKRTGEKVFLECVQDMDHENMFWYRQDPGLGLRLIYFSYDVKMKEKGDIPEGYSVSREKKERFSLILESASTNQTSMYLCASSLVAGGSPYEQYFGPGTRLTVT.